This entry lists 3 T cell receptor beta chains sequenced from one sample in a study of cytomegalovirus exposure and HLA in healthy donors. PCR involved 60 Vbeta and 13 Jbeta primers. Some clones are missing from TCRdb's copy, which holds only in-frame ones; the method was immunoSEQ multiplex PCR. The profile shows 200,000 or so clones, approximately 81% of them singletons. Sequenced: PBMCs. The receptor source for this set is a human donor in good health.

V is TRBV5-8 and J is TRBJ2-7; 7 bases map to TRBD1. Germline V gene sequence: CDR1 SGHTS, CDR2 YDEGEE. The CDR3 extends over 15 amino acids. V lost 4 bases, J lost 3 bases, and 10 bases stayed unmatched. In nucleotides, the CDR3 is TGTGCCAGCAGCCCCGACAGGGTAAACGTCTACGAGCAGTACTTC. It encodes CASSPDRVNVYEQYF.

This clone was observed a few times. The gene calls are TRBV2 and TRBJ2-7, with 7 bases matching TRBD1. In germline, CDR1 is SNHLY, CDR2 FYNNEI. The V and J ends lost 8 bases and 4 bases, in that order; junction bases with no gene match: 8. This CDR3 has 13 residues. The CDR3 DNA sequence: TGTGCCAGCCACCGGGACAGACAATACGAGCAGTACTTC. The encoded protein is CASHRDRQYEQYF.

The CDR3 sequence is CASTRGTSGKETQYF. CDR3 sequence (DNA): TGTGCCAGCACGAGGGGAACTAGCGGAAAAGAGACCCAGTACTTC. The V call is TRBV2, the J call TRBJ2-5; 8 bases match TRBD2. The J segment lost 3 bases and the V segment lost 7 bases, leaving 10 bases of the junction unmatched. The CDR3 consists of 15 residues. The V gene's germline CDR1 is SNHLY and CDR2 FYNNEI.